This T cell receptor beta chain was observed in a study of T cells after yellow fever vaccination. Regarding the study as a whole: In post-booster samples, most primary-vaccination clones reappeared (under 98% CD4, 88% CD8).

This clonotype was seen more than once but under ten times. Its matching antigen is unknown. An end of the junction differs from the germline gene, which may be a read error. TCRdb re-analysed the 5' RACE reads in MiXCR, keeping a single row per CDR3 protein. The data show about 340,000 distinct CDR3 sequences, around an eighth seen once. Germline loops: CDR1 MNHEY, CDR2 SVGAGI. This CDR3 comprises 14 residues. This TCR was recovered from a young man who received the YFV17D yellow fever vaccine. The sample here was CD4+ T cells sorted from PBMCs, taken 15 days after the yellow fever booster vaccination. The chain has TRBV6-5 and TRBJ1-2, with D hard to call. Written as DNA, the CDR3 is TGTGCCAGCAGATACTCGGGCCAAAACTATGGCTACACCTTC. Its translation is CASRYSGQNYGYTF.